This T cell receptor beta chain comes out of a study of blood T cell repertoires in COVID-19. Study-wide background: Acute and convalescent COVID-19 samples came from the United States, Italy and Spain. PBMCs, B-cell-depleted T cells, or T cells were the source of the cDNA or gDNA that made up the material.

This CDR3 has 14 amino acids. V lost 7 bases to trimming and J lost 5 bases; unmatched junction nucleotides: 9. Germline V gives CDR1 MNHEY, CDR2 SVGAGI. In the authors' methods: Amplifying reference gene primers gave estimates of nucleated cell counts. Only in-frame clones appear in the TCRdb table, and some are missing; sequencing was by immunoSEQ multiplex PCR. V, J and clone size were drawn from that table, and D and trimming were deduced from the DNA. The table lists about 140,000 clones, 88% of them singletons, with 1.8% in the top ten. What was sequenced was peripheral blood. The source is a man in his sixties or seventies with acute or convalescent COVID-19. The chain carries TRBV6-5 and TRBJ1-1; 8 bases line up with TRBD1. Here the CDR3 DNA reads TGTGCCAGCACTCAACAGGGGGAGGGTACTGAAGCTTTCTTT. Protein sequence: CASTQQGEGTEAFF.